Described below is a single T cell receptor beta chain sequence and its context. Original handling: Amplification of reference gene primers provided the estimated nucleated cell counts. The data were produced by immunoSEQ multiplex PCR, yet TCRdb's version contains in-frame clones alone and is incomplete. D and trimming come from the DNA, and the V and J calls and clone size come from that table. This sample has more than 150,000 clones, with approximately 87% found just once. This sample is drawn from a study of blood T cell repertoires in COVID-19. In the study overall: Acute and convalescent COVID-19 specimens originated in the United States, Italy and Spain. Sources were T cells, B-cell-depleted T cells, or PBMCs; the material itself was cDNA or gDNA.

The CDR3 is 13 amino acids. The germline CDR1 and CDR2 sequences are SGHAT and FQNNGV. Deletions cut 9 bases from V and 9 bases from J, with 18 bases between. This sequence was found in a woman in her seventies with acute or convalescent COVID-19. This chain links TRBV11-2 with TRBJ2-1; D possibly corresponds to TRBD2 (6 bases). Sequenced material: peripheral blood. The CDR3 coding sequence is TGTGCCAGTCGGTTTAGTTCCGGGGGTGAGCAGTTCTTC. It is translated as CASRFSSGGEQFF.